This T cell receptor beta chain was identified during a study of T cell changes during pregnancy in multiple sclerosis. The protocol was immunoSEQ multiplex PCR, while the TCRdb copy is restricted to in-frame clones and leaves out a portion. The table lists about 50,000 clones, under 95% of them singletons. The CDR3 covers 15 residues. The V segment lost 3 bases and the J segment 10 bases; nucleotides outside the gene matches: 11. Per the germline V gene, CDR1 is LNHDA and CDR2 is SQIVND (reference sequence). This clone was picked up one time. The sequenced sample was CD8+ T cells from peripheral blood mononuclear cells, obtained before pregnancy. The sequence came from a female donor with multiple sclerosis, enrolled in a pregnancy study. The rearrangement uses TRBV19 and TRBJ2-1; 8 positions agree with TRBD1. The CDR3 spells CASSISGQGAWEQFF. In DNA form, the CDR3 reads TGTGCCAGTAGTATTTCCGGGCAGGGGGCATGGGAGCAGTTCTTC.